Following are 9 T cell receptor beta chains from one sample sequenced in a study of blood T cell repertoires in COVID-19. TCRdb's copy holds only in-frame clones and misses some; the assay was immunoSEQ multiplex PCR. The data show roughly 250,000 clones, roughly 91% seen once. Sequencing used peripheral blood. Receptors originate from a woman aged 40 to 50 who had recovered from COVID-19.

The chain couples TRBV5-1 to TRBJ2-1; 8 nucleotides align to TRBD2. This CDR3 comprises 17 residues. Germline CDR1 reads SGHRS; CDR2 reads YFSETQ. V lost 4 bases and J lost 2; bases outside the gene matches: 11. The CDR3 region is CASSPGTGTRAYNEQFF. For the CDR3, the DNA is TGCGCCAGCAGCCCAGGAACCGGGACTAGGGCCTACAATGAGCAGTTCTTC.

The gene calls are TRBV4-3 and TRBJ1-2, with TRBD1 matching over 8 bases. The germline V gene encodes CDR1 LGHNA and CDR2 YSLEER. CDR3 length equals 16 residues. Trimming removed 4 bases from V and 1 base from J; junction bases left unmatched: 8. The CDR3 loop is CASSPQGAGSNYGYTF. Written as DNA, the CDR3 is TGCGCCAGCAGCCCCCAGGGGGCAGGGAGTAACTATGGCTACACCTTC.

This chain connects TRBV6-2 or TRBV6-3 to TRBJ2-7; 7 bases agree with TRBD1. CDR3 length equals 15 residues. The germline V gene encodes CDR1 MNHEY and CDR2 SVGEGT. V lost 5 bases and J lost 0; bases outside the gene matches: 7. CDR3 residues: CASSADRALSYEQYF. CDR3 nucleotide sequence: TGTGCCAGCAGTGCCGACAGGGCGCTCTCCTACGAGCAGTACTTC.

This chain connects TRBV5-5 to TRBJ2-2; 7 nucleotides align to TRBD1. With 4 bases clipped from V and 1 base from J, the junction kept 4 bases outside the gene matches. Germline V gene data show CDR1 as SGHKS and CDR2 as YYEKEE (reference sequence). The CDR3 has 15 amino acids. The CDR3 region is CASSRGTENTGELFF. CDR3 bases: TGTGCCAGCAGCCGAGGGACAGAGAACACCGGGGAGCTGTTTTTT.

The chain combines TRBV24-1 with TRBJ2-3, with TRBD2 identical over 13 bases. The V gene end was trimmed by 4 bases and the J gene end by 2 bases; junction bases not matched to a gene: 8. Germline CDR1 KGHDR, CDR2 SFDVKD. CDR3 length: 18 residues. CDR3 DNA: TGTGCCACCAGTGAGGGGCGACTAGCGGGAGGTTTCACAGATACGCAGTATTTT. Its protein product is CATSEGRLAGGFTDTQYF.

The CDR3 nucleotides are TGTGCCATCAGTGACACAGACACTGAAGCTTTCTTT. It codes for CAISDTDTEAFF. The V call is TRBV10-3, the J call TRBJ1-1; D remains ambiguous. The V end was cut by 3 bases, the J end by 3 bases, with 5 bases between. The CDR3 runs 12 residues. Germline V gene lookup returns CDR1 ENHRY and CDR2 SYGVKD.

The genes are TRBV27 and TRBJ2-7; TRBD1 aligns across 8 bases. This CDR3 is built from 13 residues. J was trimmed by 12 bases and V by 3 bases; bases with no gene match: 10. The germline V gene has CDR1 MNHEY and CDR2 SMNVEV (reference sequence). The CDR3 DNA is TGTGCCAGCAGTTTGTCCGGACAGGGCCTCGCGTACGTC. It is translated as CASSLSGQGLAYV.

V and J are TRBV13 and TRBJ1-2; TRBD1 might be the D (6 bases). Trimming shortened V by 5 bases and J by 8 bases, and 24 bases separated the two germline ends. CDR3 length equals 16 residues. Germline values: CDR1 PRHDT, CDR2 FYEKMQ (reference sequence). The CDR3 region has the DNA TGTGCCAGCAGCCCTAGTACGGGGACATGGGGTGGCGGCTACACCTTC. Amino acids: CASSPSTGTWGGGYTF.

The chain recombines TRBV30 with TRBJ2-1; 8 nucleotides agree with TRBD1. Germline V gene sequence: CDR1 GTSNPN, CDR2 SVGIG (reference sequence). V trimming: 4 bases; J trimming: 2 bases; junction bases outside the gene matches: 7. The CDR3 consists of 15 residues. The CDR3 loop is CAWTRQGPAYNEQFF. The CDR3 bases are TGTGCCTGGACACGACAGGGGCCCGCCTACAATGAGCAGTTCTTC.